Shown below are 28 T cell receptor beta chains from a single sample sequenced in a study of regulatory T cells in long-lasting Graves disease. The authors built TCR beta libraries using iRepertoire HTBI primers and Arm-PCR of CDR3 regions. MiXCR, run by TCRdb on the multiplex PCR reads, gives a single entry per CDR3 protein. The sample holds about 290,000 distinct CDR3 sequences; approximately 20% are singletons and the top ten take around three fifths. Noted time point: persistent/refractory GD, antithyroid drugs over 5 years with positive TRAb. With RNA extracted from PBMCs as input, the TCR library was made. The source was peripheral blood mononuclear cells (PBMCs), collected when the disease was refractory, from a patient treated with antithyroid drugs. All receptors derive from a female donor with Graves disease.

The V and J genes are TRBV11-2 and TRBJ2-5, with 10 bases matching TRBD2. The CDR3 totals 16 residues. From germline, CDR1 is SGHAT and CDR2 FQNNGV. The V segment lost 4 bases and the J segment 2 bases; nucleotides outside the gene matches: 7. DNA for the CDR3: TGTGCCAGCAGCTCCCAAAGCGGGGGGGCTCAAGAGACCCAGTACTTC. This sequence encodes CASSSQSGGAQETQYF.

This clonotype was counted many times. The chain employs TRBV28 and TRBJ2-7; D remains ambiguous. Germline V gives CDR1 MDHEN, CDR2 SYDVKM. Trimming removed 1 base from V and 1 base from J, with 8 bases in between. This CDR3 has 14 amino acids. This CDR3 is CASSLSGYSYEQYF. DNA for the CDR3: TGTGCCAGCAGTTTATCGGGCTATTCCTACGAGCAGTACTTC.

This clonotype was observed at least ten times. This chain joins TRBV28 and TRBJ1-1; D is uncertain. The CDR3 loop spans 12 amino acids. The germline V and J ends were trimmed by 7 bases and 1 base, with 7 bases remaining between them. CDR1 and CDR2 from the germline V gene are MDHEN and SYDVKM. Here the CDR3 reads CASKGPNTEAFF. In DNA, the CDR3 is TGTGCCAGCAAAGGGCCGAACACTGAAGCTTTCTTT.

The table lists this clonotype with a few counts. CDR3 DNA sequence: TGTGCCAGCAGGGACAACACCGAGCAGTACTTC. Residues: CASRDNTEQYF. This chain connects TRBV30 to TRBJ2-7; weak D call: TRBD1 (6 bases). Germline lookup yields CDR1 GTSNPN and CDR2 SVGIG (reference sequence). This CDR3 is 11 amino acids long. V lost 8 bases and J lost 6, with 14 bases in between. The full variable domain, in which reference TRBV30 and TRBJ2-7 provide the parts outside the CDR3, is SQTIHQWPATLVQPVGSPLSLECTVEGTSNPNLYWYRQAAGRGLQLLFYSVGIGQISSEVPQNLSASRPQDRQFILSSKKLLLSDSGFYLCASRDNTEQYFGPGTRLTVT.

The sample holds many counts of this clonotype. The chain has TRBV27 and TRBJ1-6; D possibly corresponds to TRBD1 (5 bases). CDR3 length: 14 amino acids. Germline CDR1 MNHEY, CDR2 SMNVEV (reference sequence). Trimming left V 3 bases short and J 7 bases short, with 10 bases between. The CDR3 DNA sequence: TGTGCCAGCAGTTTTGGGACGGTCAATTCACCCCTCCACTTT. Amino acids: CASSFGTVNSPLHF.

This clonotype was counted only a few times. The rearrangement links TRBV5-1 to TRBJ2-3, with 11 positions matching TRBD2. The CDR3 spans 20 residues. Trimming cost V 4 bases and J 3 bases; bases outside gene matches: 19. Germline loops: CDR1 SGHRS, CDR2 YFSETQ. CDR3 sequence: CASSLRPGLAGARRTDTQYF. The CDR3 DNA is TGCGCCAGCAGCCTCAGACCCGGACTAGCGGGTGCCCGCCGGACAGATACGCAGTATTTT.

The rearrangement links TRBV6-2 or TRBV6-3 to TRBJ2-7; perhaps TRBD1 as D (6 bases). Per germline, CDR1 MNHEY and CDR2 SVGEGT. Trimming took 0 bases from V and 1 from J, leaving 7 bases between them. The CDR3 contains 14 residues. The CDR3 bases are TGTGCCAGCAGTTACTCAGGGGGATCCTACGAGCAGTACTTC. Translated: CASSYSGGSYEQYF.

The chain has TRBV7-6 and TRBJ2-2; 12 nucleotides agree with TRBD2. Trimming took 2 bases from V and 5 from J; bases not matched to a gene: 6. From germline, CDR1 is SGHVS and CDR2 FNYEAQ. The CDR3 contains 17 residues. CDR3 sequence reads: CASSLRLAGAGTGELFF. In nucleotides, the CDR3 is TGTGCCAGCAGCTTAAGACTAGCGGGAGCTGGGACCGGGGAGCTGTTTTTT.

This clonotype was counted many times. J is TRBJ1-4 and V is TRBV7-2, with 7 bases aligning to TRBD1. Germline CDR1 and CDR2: SGHTA and FQGNSA. The CDR3 is 14 residues long. V lost 5 bases and J lost 5; bases outside the gene matches: 5. The CDR3 nucleotides read TGTGCCAGCAGCCCCGGGACAGAAAATGAAAAACTGTTTTTT. Amino acids: CASSPGTENEKLFF.

This sequence joins TRBV19 and TRBJ1-2; 8 nucleotides agree with TRBD1. Per the germline V gene, CDR1 is LNHDA and CDR2 is SQIVND (reference sequence). The CDR3 consists of 14 residues. The ends lost 6 bases at V and 0 bases at J; junction bases unmatched: 3. The CDR3, as DNA: TGTGCCAGTAGGCGACAGGGGCCTAACTATGGCTACACCTTC. Its translation: CASRRQGPNYGYTF.

This clonotype has at least ten counts. The chain combines TRBV7-9 with TRBJ1-5; D is uncertain. This CDR3 region has 13 residues. The V gene lost 7 bases and the J gene lost 3 bases, with 10 bases spanning the gap. Looked up from germline, CDR1 is SEHNR and CDR2 is FQNEAQ (reference sequence). The CDR3 region is CASTIDSNQPQHF. In DNA form, the CDR3 reads TGTGCCAGCACCATAGACTCCAATCAGCCCCAGCATTTT. Full variable domain (missing parts from reference TRBV7-9 and TRBJ1-5): DTGVSQNPRHKITKRGQNVTFRCDPISEHNRLYWYRQTLGQGPEFLTYFQNEAQLEKSRLLSDRFSAERPKGSFSTLEIQRTEQGDSAMYLCASTIDSNQPQHFGDGTRLSIL.

This clonotype was observed many times. The V and J genes are TRBV20-1 and TRBJ1-1; tentative D call: TRBD1 (5 bases). The CDR3 consists of 18 residues. V lost 0 bases, J lost 0 bases, and 20 bases lay in between. Germline V gene lookup returns CDR1 DFQATT and CDR2 SNEGSKA (reference sequence). CDR3 in DNA: TGCAGTGCTAGAGATGGGGGTTGGAGGGCAGGTATGAACACTGAAGCTTTCTTT. Its protein product is CSARDGGWRAGMNTEAFF.

This clonotype showed up many times. The genes are TRBV28 and TRBJ1-5; D is ambiguous. This CDR3 is built from 15 residues. Per the germline V gene, CDR1 is MDHEN and CDR2 is SYDVKM. With 2 bases removed from V and 5 bases from J, the gap between germline ends came to 13 bases. Written as DNA, the CDR3 is TGTGCCAGCAGTTTAACTCCTCTAAAGGATCAGCCCCAGCATTTT. Its protein product is CASSLTPLKDQPQHF.

The chain is built from TRBV20-1 and TRBJ1-1; D unresolved. V was shortened by 0 bases and J by 4 bases, with 9 bases between the two germline ends. There are 13 residues in the CDR3. Germline V lookup: CDR1 DFQATT, CDR2 SNEGSKA (reference sequence). The CDR3 DNA follows: TGCAGTGCTAGAGATTCCGCGGGCACTGAAGCTTTCTTT. Its protein is CSARDSAGTEAFF.

The V call is TRBV10-3, the J call TRBJ2-2; no clear D. This CDR3 is built from 12 residues. The V gene's germline CDR1 is ENHRY and CDR2 SYGVKD. V was pared by 8 bases and J by 7 bases, with 11 bases between. CDR3 amino acids: CAISENGGELFF. The CDR3 coding sequence is TGTGCCATCTCCGAGAATGGCGGGGAGCTGTTTTTT.

As to this clonotype: One base away lies a much larger clone, so this may be a sequencing read error. The rearrangement links TRBV5-1 to TRBJ1-6; D gene unclear. CDR3 length equals 14 residues. The ends were cut back, 0 bases at V and 11 bases at J, with 12 bases in the middle. CDR1 SGHRS and CDR2 YFSETQ come from the germline V gene. The CDR3 bases are TGCGCCAGCAGCTTGGTCACGGAGAATCCACCCCTCCACTTT. Translated: CASSLVTENPPLHF.

In this sample, this clonotype turned up many times. The V call is TRBV7-2, the J call TRBJ1-1; 7 positions agree with TRBD1. Trimming cost V 5 bases and J 1 base; bases outside gene matches: 10. The CDR3 sequence is 16 residues long. From germline, CDR1 is SGHTA and CDR2 FQGNSA. CDR3 amino acids: CASSKQQGTPNTEAFF. The CDR3, as DNA: TGTGCCAGCAGCAAACAACAGGGGACACCGAACACTGAAGCTTTCTTT.

This clonotype has a count of ten or more. The chain recombines TRBV28 with TRBJ2-7; TRBD1 matches 8 bases. CDR3 length: 13 residues. After removal of 8 bases from V and 2 bases from J, the junction contained 5 bases not matched to a gene. The germline CDR1 and CDR2 sequences are MDHEN and SYDVKM. CDR3 residues: CASRDRGPYEQYF. The CDR3 DNA sequence: TGTGCCAGCCGCGACAGGGGACCCTACGAGCAGTACTTC.

The rearrangement joins TRBV9 to TRBJ2-7; 12 bases are a match to TRBD2. The CDR3 runs 16 residues. Germline CDR1 and CDR2: SGDLS and YYNGEE. After removal of 2 bases from V and 6 bases from J, the junction contained 9 bases not matched to a gene. The CDR3 reads CASSVCRLAGVCEQYF. The CDR3 DNA sequence: TGTGCCAGCAGCGTGTGTAGACTAGCGGGAGTCTGCGAGCAGTACTTC.

The CDR3 sequence is CASSKEVGLAGASETQYF. CDR3 in DNA: TGTGCCAGCAGTAAGGAAGTGGGACTAGCGGGGGCAAGTGAGACCCAGTACTTC. The chain uses TRBV9 and TRBJ2-5; 14 bases align to TRBD2. V was pared by 5 bases and J by 5 bases, with 14 bases of the junction left unmatched. The germline V gene encodes CDR1 SGDLS and CDR2 YYNGEE. There are 18 residues in the CDR3.

This clonotype was detected ten times or more. V and J are TRBV28 and TRBJ2-2; D is perhaps TRBD1 (5 bases). Trimming stripped 2 bases from V and 3 bases from J, with 16 bases between. CDR1 is MDHEN and CDR2 is SYDVKM in the germline V gene. CDR3 length: 17 residues. In nucleotides, the CDR3 is TGTGCCAGCAGTTTAAGCCGGCAGGGTGGGTACACCGGGGAGCTGTTTTTT. It yields the protein CASSLSRQGGYTGELFF.

This clonotype has a count of ten or more. The gene calls are TRBV7-8 and TRBJ2-7; 7 bases are a match to TRBD2. This CDR3 region has 15 residues. V lost 2 bases, J lost 0 bases, and 4 bases stayed unmatched. Germline CDR1 SGHVS, CDR2 FQNEAQ. CDR3 sequence (DNA): TGTGCCAGCAGCTTACACCGGGACTACTCCTACGAGCAGTACTTC. The encoded protein is CASSLHRDYSYEQYF.

This clonotype was picked up many times. The chain couples TRBV2 to TRBJ2-1, with 9 bases matching TRBD1. Germline assignment: CDR1 SNHLY and CDR2 FYNNEI. This CDR3 contains 15 residues. J lost 2 bases, V lost 6 bases, and 5 bases had no gene match. CDR3 DNA sequence: TGTGCCAGCAGCCCGGGACAGGGACCCTACAATGAGCAGTTCTTC. It translates to CASSPGQGPYNEQFF.

This clonotype appeared many times. The V call is TRBV28, the J call TRBJ2-7, with D possibly matching TRBD1 (6 bases). The CDR3 is 13 residues long. Per the germline V gene, CDR1 is MDHEN and CDR2 is SYDVKM. Between the trimmed V and J ends, which lost 10 bases and 6 bases, there was a span of 19 bases. The CDR3 is CAINARGAGEQYF. Written as DNA, the CDR3 is TGTGCCATCAACGCCAGGGGAGCTGGCGAGCAGTACTTC.

This chain links TRBV5-1 with TRBJ2-2; TRBD1 aligns across 8 bases. Trimming cost V 4 bases and J 5 bases; bases outside gene matches: 10. CDR3 size: 16 residues. Germline V gene lookup returns CDR1 SGHRS and CDR2 YFSETQ. The CDR3 region is CASSPPSGQGTGELFF. The DNA of the CDR3 is TGCGCCAGCAGCCCGCCCTCCGGACAGGGTACCGGGGAGCTGTTTTTT.

A few counts support this clonotype. The chain employs TRBV7-8 and TRBJ2-3; 13 nucleotides match TRBD2. The CDR3 runs 16 residues. Trimming cost V 3 bases and J 6 bases; bases outside gene matches: 6. From germline, CDR1 is SGHVS and CDR2 FQNEAQ. The chain's CDR3 is CASSLRTSGSGDTQYF. For the CDR3, the DNA is TGTGCCAGCAGCTTGAGGACTAGCGGGAGTGGGGATACGCAGTATTTT.

In its sample, this clonotype was seen many times. The chain links TRBV19 to TRBJ1-4; D unresolved. Germline loops: CDR1 LNHDA, CDR2 SQIVND (reference sequence). The CDR3 covers 16 residues. Trimming removed 4 bases from V and 7 bases from J, with 19 bases in between. The DNA of the CDR3 is TGTGCCAGTAGTACCCCCCGGGGAGGAAGACGTGAAAAACTGTTTTTT. It encodes CASSTPRGGRREKLFF.

This clonotype was counted at least ten times. Written as DNA, the CDR3 is TGTGCCAGCAGCCAAAGGGGGCTTGCAACTAATGAAAAACTGTTTTTT. Translating gives CASSQRGLATNEKLFF. The chain links TRBV27 to TRBJ1-4; 7 nucleotides agree with TRBD1. Trimming cost V 6 bases and J 0 bases; bases outside gene matches: 7. This CDR3 spans 16 amino acids. Per germline, CDR1 MNHEY and CDR2 SMNVEV (reference sequence).